The present entry profiles one T cell receptor beta chain with its context. In the authors' workflow: Amplification of reference gene primers was used by the study to estimate nucleated cell counts. Produced via immunoSEQ multiplex PCR; TCRdb's table is partial and in-frame only. The DNA was the basis for D and trimming; V, J and clone size are from that table. The repertoire holds 200,000 to 250,000 clones, about four fifths seen once, with less than 7% in the top ten. The data belong to a study of blood T cell repertoires in COVID-19. J gave up 1 base and V 3 bases, and 4 bases lay outside the gene matches. Germline V gives CDR1 MDHEN, CDR2 SYDVKM. The CDR3 totals 16 residues. Researchers sorted participants into cohorts using their self-reported clinical history. Symptom resolution, clearance, or two negative PCRs marked donors in Cohort 3 as recovered.

What was sequenced was PBMCs or T cells enriched from blood (not recorded which). This sequence originates from a woman aged 40 to 55 who had recovered from COVID-19. The gene calls are TRBV28 and TRBJ1-4, with 8 bases identical to TRBD1. In nucleotides, the CDR3 is TGTGCCAGCAGTTTCGAACAGGGGGTAACTAATGAAAAACTGTTTTTT. It codes for CASSFEQGVTNEKLFF. The full variable domain, its missing parts supplied by reference TRBV28 and TRBJ1-4, is DVKVTQSSRYLVKRTGEKVFLECVQDMDHENMFWYRQDPGLGLRLIYFSYDVKMKEKGDIPEGYSVSREKKERFSLILESASTNQTSMYLCASSFEQGVTNEKLFFGSGTQLSVL.